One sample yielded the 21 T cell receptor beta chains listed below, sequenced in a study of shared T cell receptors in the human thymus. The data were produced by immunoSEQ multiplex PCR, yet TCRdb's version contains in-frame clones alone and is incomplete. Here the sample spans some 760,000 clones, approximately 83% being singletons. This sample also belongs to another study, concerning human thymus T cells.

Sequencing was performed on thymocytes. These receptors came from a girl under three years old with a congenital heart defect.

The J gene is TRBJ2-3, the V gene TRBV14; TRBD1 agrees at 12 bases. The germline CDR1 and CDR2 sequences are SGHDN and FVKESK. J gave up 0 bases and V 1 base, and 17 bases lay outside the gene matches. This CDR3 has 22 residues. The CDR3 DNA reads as TGTGCCAGCAGCCAAGGGCCTGGGGGACAGGGGGCTCAATACATTAGCACAGATACGCAGTATTTT. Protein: CASSQGPGGQGAQYISTDTQYF.

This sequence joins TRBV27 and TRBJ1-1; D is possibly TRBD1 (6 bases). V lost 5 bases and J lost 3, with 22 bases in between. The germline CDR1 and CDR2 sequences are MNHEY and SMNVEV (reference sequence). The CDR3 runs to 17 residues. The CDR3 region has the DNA TGTGCCAGCAGTGCGACAGGTGACACCGGCGGCGACACTGAAGCTTTCTTT. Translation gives CASSATGDTGGDTEAFF.

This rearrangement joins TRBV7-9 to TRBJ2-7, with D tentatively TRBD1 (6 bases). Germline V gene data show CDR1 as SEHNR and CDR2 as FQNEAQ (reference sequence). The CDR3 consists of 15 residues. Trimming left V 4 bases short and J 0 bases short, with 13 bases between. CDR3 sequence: CASSSRRQDSYEQYF. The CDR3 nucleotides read TGTGCCAGCAGCTCACGAAGACAGGACTCCTACGAGCAGTACTTC. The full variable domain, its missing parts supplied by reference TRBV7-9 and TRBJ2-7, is DTGVSQNPRHKITKRGQNVTFRCDPISEHNRLYWYRQTLGQGPEFLTYFQNEAQLEKSRLLSDRFSAERPKGSFSTLEIQRTEQGDSAMYLCASSSRRQDSYEQYFGPGTRLTVT.

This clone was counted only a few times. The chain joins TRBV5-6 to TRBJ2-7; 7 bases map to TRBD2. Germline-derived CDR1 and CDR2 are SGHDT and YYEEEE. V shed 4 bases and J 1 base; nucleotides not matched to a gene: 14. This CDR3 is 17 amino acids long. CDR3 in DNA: TGTGCCAGCAGCCCTCTGTTGGGGGGGGTCTCATCCTACGAGCAGTACTTC. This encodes CASSPLLGGVSSYEQYF.

The CDR3 DNA sequence: TGTGCCAGCAGCCAAGGTCCGAGGGGCAACAGGGAACCTGACTATGGCTACACCTTC. Translating gives CASSQGPRGNREPDYGYTF. This chain connects TRBV14 to TRBJ1-2; perhaps TRBD1 as D (6 bases). V lost 1 base to trimming and J lost 3 bases, with 24 bases between them. This CDR3 region has 19 residues. The V gene's germline CDR1 is SGHDN and CDR2 FVKESK.

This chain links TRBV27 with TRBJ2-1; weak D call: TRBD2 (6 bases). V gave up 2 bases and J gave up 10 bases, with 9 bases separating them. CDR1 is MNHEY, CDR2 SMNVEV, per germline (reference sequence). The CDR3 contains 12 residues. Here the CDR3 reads CASSLRGGEQFF. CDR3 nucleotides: TGTGCCAGCAGTTTAAGAGGAGGGGAGCAGTTCTTC.

The CDR3: CASSVSSGPGEDTQYF. In DNA form, the CDR3 reads TGTGCCAGCAGCGTATCTAGCGGCCCTGGAGAAGATACGCAGTATTTT. The chain links TRBV11-1 to TRBJ2-3, with 7 bases that match TRBD2. Germline-derived CDR1 and CDR2 are SGHAT and FQDESV (reference sequence). The CDR3 contains 16 residues. With V trimmed by 5 bases and J by 5 bases, 13 bases remained unmatched.

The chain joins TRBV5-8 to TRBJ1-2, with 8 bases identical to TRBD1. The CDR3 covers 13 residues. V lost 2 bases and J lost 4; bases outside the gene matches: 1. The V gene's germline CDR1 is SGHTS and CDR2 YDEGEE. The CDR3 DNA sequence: TGTGCCAGCAGCTTCACAGGGGGCTATGGCTACACCTTC. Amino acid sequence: CASSFTGGYGYTF.

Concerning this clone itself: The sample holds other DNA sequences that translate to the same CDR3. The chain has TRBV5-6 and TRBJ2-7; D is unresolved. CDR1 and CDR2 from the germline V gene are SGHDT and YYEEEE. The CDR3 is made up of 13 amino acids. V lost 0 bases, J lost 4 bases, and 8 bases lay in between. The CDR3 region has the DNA TGTGCCAGCAGCTTGGGGCTCTTATACGAGCAGTACTTC. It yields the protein CASSLGLLYEQYF.

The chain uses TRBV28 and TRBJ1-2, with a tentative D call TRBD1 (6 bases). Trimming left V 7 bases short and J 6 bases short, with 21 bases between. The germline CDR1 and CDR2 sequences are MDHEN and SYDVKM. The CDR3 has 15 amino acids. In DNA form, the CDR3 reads TGTGCCAGCATCGGAAGGGCGGGGGGCGTGAATGGCTACACCTTC. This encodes CASIGRAGGVNGYTF.

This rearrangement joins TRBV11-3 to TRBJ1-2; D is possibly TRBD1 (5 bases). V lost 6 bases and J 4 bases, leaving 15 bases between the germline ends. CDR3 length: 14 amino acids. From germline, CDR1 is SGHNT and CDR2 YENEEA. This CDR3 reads CASRQLQGFYGYTF. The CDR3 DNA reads TGTGCCAGCAGGCAACTCCAGGGTTTCTATGGCTACACCTTC.

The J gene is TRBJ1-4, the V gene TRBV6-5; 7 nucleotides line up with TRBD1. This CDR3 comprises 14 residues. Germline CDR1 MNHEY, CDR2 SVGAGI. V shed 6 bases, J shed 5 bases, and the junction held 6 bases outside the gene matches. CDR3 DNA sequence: TGTGCCAGCAGCCGGGGACAGTTGAATGAAAAACTGTTTTTT. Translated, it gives CASSRGQLNEKLFF.

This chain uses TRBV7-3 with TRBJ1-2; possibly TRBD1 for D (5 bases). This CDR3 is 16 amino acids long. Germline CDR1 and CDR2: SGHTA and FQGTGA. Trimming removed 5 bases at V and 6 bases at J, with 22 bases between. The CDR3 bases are TGTGCCAGCAGCCAAGGATACCCTAACGGGGGTGATGGCTACACCTTC. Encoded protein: CASSQGYPNGGDGYTF.

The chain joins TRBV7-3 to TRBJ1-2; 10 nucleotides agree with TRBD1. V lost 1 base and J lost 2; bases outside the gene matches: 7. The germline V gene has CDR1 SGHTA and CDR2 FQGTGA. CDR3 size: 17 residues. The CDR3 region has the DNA TGTGCCAGCAGCTTAAGGGCGCCGGGACAGGGGAACTATGGCTACACCTTC. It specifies CASSLRAPGQGNYGYTF.

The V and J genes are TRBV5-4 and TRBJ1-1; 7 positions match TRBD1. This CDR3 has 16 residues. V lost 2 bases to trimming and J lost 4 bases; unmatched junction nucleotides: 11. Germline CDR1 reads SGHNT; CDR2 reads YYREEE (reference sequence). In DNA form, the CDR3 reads TGTGCCAGCAGCTTCCGGGACAGAGGGGAAGGCACTGAAGCTTTCTTT. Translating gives CASSFRDRGEGTEAFF.

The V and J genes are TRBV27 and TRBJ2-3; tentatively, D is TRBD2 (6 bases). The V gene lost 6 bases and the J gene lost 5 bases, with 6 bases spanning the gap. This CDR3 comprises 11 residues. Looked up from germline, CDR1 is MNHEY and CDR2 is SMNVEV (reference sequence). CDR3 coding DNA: TGTGCCAGCAGGGGGGGAGATACGCAGTATTTT. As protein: CASRGGDTQYF.

The CDR3 nucleotides are TGTGCCAGCAGCTTAGCGGGCCTAAACATTCAGTACTTC. Protein: CASSLAGLNIQYF. The chain uses TRBV7-9 and TRBJ2-4; no reliable D call. CDR1 SEHNR and CDR2 FQNEAQ come from the germline V gene (reference sequence). Trimming left V 0 bases short and J 6 bases short, with 6 bases between. This CDR3 is built from 13 residues.

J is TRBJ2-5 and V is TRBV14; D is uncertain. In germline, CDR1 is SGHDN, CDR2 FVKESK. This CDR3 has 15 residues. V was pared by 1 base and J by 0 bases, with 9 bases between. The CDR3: CASSQVALYQETQYF. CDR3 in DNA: TGTGCCAGCAGCCAAGTTGCGCTTTACCAAGAGACCCAGTACTTC.

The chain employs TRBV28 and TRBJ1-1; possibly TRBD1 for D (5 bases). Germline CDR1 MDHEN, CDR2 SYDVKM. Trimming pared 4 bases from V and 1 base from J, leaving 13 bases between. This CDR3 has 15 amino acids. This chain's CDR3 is CASSSSGRGNTEAFF. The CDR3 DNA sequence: TGTGCCAGCAGTTCATCAGGGAGGGGGAACACTGAAGCTTTCTTT.

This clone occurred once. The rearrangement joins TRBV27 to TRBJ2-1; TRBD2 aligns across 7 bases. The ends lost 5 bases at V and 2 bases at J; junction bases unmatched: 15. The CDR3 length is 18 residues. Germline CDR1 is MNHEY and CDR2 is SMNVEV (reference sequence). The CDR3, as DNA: TGTGCCAGCAGTCTGATACGGGGGGACTTTCCCACCTACAATGAGCAGTTCTTC. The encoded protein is CASSLIRGDFPTYNEQFF.

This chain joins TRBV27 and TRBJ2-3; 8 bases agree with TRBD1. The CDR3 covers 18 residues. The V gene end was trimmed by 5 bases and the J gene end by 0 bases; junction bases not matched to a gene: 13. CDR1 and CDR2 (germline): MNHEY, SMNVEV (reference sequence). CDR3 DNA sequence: TGTGCCAGCAGTCCATACCCAGACAGGGGCCCGAGCACAGATACGCAGTATTTT. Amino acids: CASSPYPDRGPSTDTQYF.